A selection of T cell receptor beta chains follows, all from one sample in a study of regulatory T cells in long-lasting Graves disease. TCRdb reanalysed the multiplex PCR reads using MiXCR and keeps one entry per CDR3 protein. The sample lists about 530,000 distinct CDR3 sequences; 15% to 20% were seen once. This sample also appeared in a second study, on T cells in Graves' hyperthyroidism and ophthalmopathy.

Sequences were derived from peripheral blood mononuclear cells (PBMCs), sampled at new diagnosis, from a patient treated with antithyroid drugs. Source of these receptors: a woman aged 35-65 years with Graves disease. Each CDR3 is given with its conserved first and last residue. A D gene is named only where the DNA matches it firmly. Size values are once, few and many counts, or a class for expanded clones, and some rows have none.

length: 13
size: few
D: NA
V: TRBV14
J: TRBJ1-1
DNA: TGTGCCAGCAGCCAACGCTTACTCACTGAAGCTTTCTTT
CDR3: CASSQRLLTEAFF

length: 16
size: few
D: NA
V: TRBV5-8
J: TRBJ2-1
DNA: TGTGCCAGCAGCCCTTGGACAGTGCGAACCAGCAATGAGCAGTTCTTC
CDR3: CASSPWTVRTSNEQFF

length: 13
size: many
D: NA
V: TRBV7-2
J: TRBJ2-3
DNA: TGTGCCAGCAGCCCTACCGGAGTTTTAACGCAGTATTTT
CDR3: CASSPTGVLTQYF

length: 15
size: many
D: NA
V: TRBV10-1
J: TRBJ2-1
DNA: TGCGCCAGCAGTGAGAGGTCCGCCGCCTACAATGAGCAGTTCTTC
CDR3: CASSERSAAYNEQFF

length: 13
size: many
D: NA
V: TRBV19
J: TRBJ1-1
DNA: TGTGCCAGTAGTTTCCCTACGAACACTGAAGCTTTCTTT
CDR3: CASSFPTNTEAFF

length: 15
size: many
D: TRBD1
V: TRBV4-1
J: TRBJ2-3
DNA: TGCGCCAGCAGCCAAAGGGACAGGGCAATAGATACGCAGTATTTT
CDR3: CASSQRDRAIDTQYF

length: 14
size: many
D: NA
V: TRBV11-2
J: TRBJ2-7
DNA: TGTGCCAGCAGCTCGGGACACGGTTACTACGAGCAGTACTTC
CDR3: CASSSGHGYYEQYF

length: 15
size: many
D: TRBD2
V: TRBV20-1
J: TRBJ2-4
DNA: TGCAGTGCCCTCACTAGCGCCATAGCCAAAAACATTCAGTACTTC
CDR3: CSALTSAIAKNIQYF

length: 14
size: many
D: TRBD1
V: TRBV20-1
J: TRBJ2-7
DNA: TGCAGTGCCGTCCCGACGTTGGGGACAGACGAGCAGTACTTC
CDR3: CSAVPTLGTDEQYF

length: 15
size: many
D: TRBD2
V: TRBV5-1
J: TRBJ2-7
DNA: TGCGCCAGCAGCTTGGAGGCTAGCGGGGGCTACGAGCAGTACTTC
CDR3: CASSLEASGGYEQYF

length: 15
size: many
D: TRBD1
V: TRBV7-2
J: TRBJ1-5
DNA: TGTGCCAGCAGCTTCCAGGGGGCTAGCAATCAGCCCCAGCATTTT
CDR3: CASSFQGASNQPQHF

length: 15
size: many
D: NA
V: TRBV5-1
J: TRBJ1-2
DNA: TGCGCCAGCAGCTTAACGGGGGTCGGTAACTATGGCTACACCTTC
CDR3: CASSLTGVGNYGYTF

length: 15
size: NA
D: NA
V: TRBV18
J: TRBJ1-6
DNA: TGTGCCAGCTCACCACTAAGAGGGGACAATTCACCCCTCCACTTT
CDR3: CASSPLRGDNSPLHF

length: 18
size: once
D: TRBD1
V: TRBV10-1
J: TRBJ2-5
DNA: TGCGCCAGCAGCCCTGGGACAGCGCTATATGAGGATCAAGAGACCCAGTACTTC
CDR3: CASSPGTALYEDQETQYF

length: 14
size: many
D: NA
V: TRBV2
J: TRBJ2-7
DNA: TGTGCCAGCAGTCAGGACAGCGGCAGCTACGAGCAGTACTTC
CDR3: CASSQDSGSYEQYF

length: 15
size: NA
D: NA
V: TRBV28
J: TRBJ1-1
DNA: TGTGCCAGCAACCAGGGAGGCAGGAGGGACACTGAAGCTTTCTTT
CDR3: CASNQGGRRDTEAFF

length: 16
size: many
D: TRBD2
V: TRBV7-3
J: TRBJ2-7
DNA: TGTGCCAGCAGCTTATTCCCTAGCGGGGGAACCTACGAGCAGTACTTC
CDR3: CASSLFPSGGTYEQYF

length: 16
size: many
D: TRBD1
V: TRBV18
J: TRBJ1-1
DNA: TGTGCCAGCTCACCAAGGGGACAGGGGACGGGAACTGAAGCTTTCTTT
CDR3: CASSPRGQGTGTEAFF

length: 14
size: NA
D: TRBD1
V: TRBV6-2/TRBV6-3
J: TRBJ2-5
DNA: TGTGCCAGCAGATTGGGACAGGGAGGAGAGACCCAGTACTTC
CDR3: CASRLGQGGETQYF

length: 15
size: many
D: NA
V: TRBV2
J: TRBJ1-2
DNA: TGTGCCAGCAACATGCCCGGGAGCGACAAATATGGCTACACCTTC
CDR3: CASNMPGSDKYGYTF

length: 13
size: many
D: NA
V: TRBV12-3/TRBV12-4
J: TRBJ1-1
DNA: TGTGCCAGCAGTGCCCTCATGAACACTGAAGCTTTCTTT
CDR3: CASSALMNTEAFF

length: 15
size: many
D: TRBD1
V: TRBV4-1
J: TRBJ2-7
DNA: TGCGCCAGCAGCCAAGATGCAGGGGGCTTCTACGAGCAGTACTTC
CDR3: CASSQDAGGFYEQYF

length: 13
size: NA
D: TRBD1
V: TRBV7-8
J: TRBJ1-2
DNA: TGTGCCAGCAGTTCTACAGGGGTTAATGGCTACACCTTC
CDR3: CASSSTGVNGYTF

length: 13
size: many
D: NA
V: TRBV5-5
J: TRBJ2-7
DNA: TGTGCCAGCAGCTTGGTCGTGAGGGACGAGCAGTACTTC
CDR3: CASSLVVRDEQYF

length: 16
size: many
D: TRBD1
V: TRBV2
J: TRBJ2-1
DNA: TGTGCCAGCAGGATCACAGGGGGTACCCCTTACAATGAGCAGTTCTTC
CDR3: CASRITGGTPYNEQFF

length: 15
size: NA
D: NA
V: TRBV7-2
J: TRBJ2-5
DNA: TGTGCCAGCAGCTTAGCGTACAGGGAATTTGAGACCCAGTACTTC
CDR3: CASSLAYREFETQYF

length: 15
size: NA
D: NA
V: TRBV11-2
J: TRBJ1-6
DNA: TGTGCCAGCAGCTTAAGTTGGCAGGGAAACTCACCCCTCCACTTT
CDR3: CASSLSWQGNSPLHF

length: 13
size: many
D: NA
V: TRBV11-2
J: TRBJ1-2
DNA: TGTGCCAGCAGCATACAGGAGAACTATGGCTACACCTTC
CDR3: CASSIQENYGYTF

length: 12
size: NA
D: NA
V: TRBV28
J: TRBJ1-6
DNA: TGTGCCAGCGGCAAGTCTGGGGGTGTCCTCCACTTT
CDR3: CASGKSGGVLHF

length: 13
size: many
D: TRBD2
V: TRBV27
J: TRBJ2-7
DNA: TGTGCCAGCAGTCGGGAGGCGGGTTACGAGCAGTACTTC
CDR3: CASSREAGYEQYF

length: 17
size: few
D: TRBD1
V: TRBV7-9
J: TRBJ1-6
DNA: TGTGCCAGCAGCTCAGGTCCCGGGACAGGGTTCAATTCACCCCTCCACTTT
CDR3: CASSSGPGTGFNSPLHF

length: 16
size: many
D: NA
V: TRBV6-1
J: TRBJ1-5
DNA: TGTGCCAGCAGTGAACCCCCCCAGGGCAACAATCAGCCCCAGCATTTT
CDR3: CASSEPPQGNNQPQHF

length: 14
size: many
D: TRBD1
V: TRBV5-1
J: TRBJ2-3
DNA: TGCGCCAGCAGCGCAGCCGGGACAGTTTATACGCAGTATTTT
CDR3: CASSAAGTVYTQYF

length: 16
size: NA
D: NA
V: TRBV12-3/TRBV12-4
J: TRBJ2-2
DNA: TGTGCCAGCAGTAGGAGACCCGAGACGAACACCGGGGAGCTGTTTTTT
CDR3: CASSRRPETNTGELFF

length: 14
size: many
D: TRBD1
V: TRBV11-2
J: TRBJ1-6
DNA: TGTGCCAGCAGCTCCGGACAGGGAGATTCACCCCTCCACTTT
CDR3: CASSSGQGDSPLHF

length: 15
size: few
D: TRBD1
V: TRBV6-7
J: TRBJ1-5
DNA: TGTGCCAGCAGAAACGACAGGGGCTTAGGACAGCCCCAGCATTTT
CDR3: CASRNDRGLGQPQHF

length: 16
size: NA
D: TRBD2
V: TRBV4-1
J: TRBJ2-2
DNA: TGCGCCAGCAGCCAAGCTCCTAGCGGGGGGGCCGGGGAGCTGTTTTTT
CDR3: CASSQAPSGGAGELFF

length: 15
size: many
D: NA
V: TRBV12-3/TRBV12-4
J: TRBJ2-5
DNA: TGTGCCAGCAGGCTCGGGTCGCGGTTCCAAGAGACCCAGTACTTC
CDR3: CASRLGSRFQETQYF

length: 11
size: few
D: NA
V: TRBV19
J: TRBJ1-4
DNA: TGTGCCAGTAAAGCTTATGAAAAACTGTTTTTT
CDR3: CASKAYEKLFF

length: 13
size: NA
D: NA
V: TRBV20-1
J: TRBJ1-1
DNA: TGCAGTGCTAGACAGACGCAAGACACTGAAGCTTTCTTT
CDR3: CSARQTQDTEAFF

length: 17
size: NA
D: TRBD1
V: TRBV19
J: TRBJ1-4
DNA: TGTGCCAGTAGTGACGGGACAGGAGGTGCAACTAATGAAAAACTGTTTTTT
CDR3: CASSDGTGGATNEKLFF

length: 13
size: many
D: NA
V: TRBV20-1
J: TRBJ1-1
DNA: TGCAGTGCTAGAGTGCAGGGTGACACTGAAGCTTTCTTT
CDR3: CSARVQGDTEAFF

length: 14
size: few
D: TRBD2
V: TRBV29-1
J: TRBJ2-3
DNA: TGCAGCGTTGTGCCGGGACTACATACAGATACGCAGTATTTT
CDR3: CSVVPGLHTDTQYF

length: 16
size: many
D: TRBD2
V: TRBV7-3
J: TRBJ2-1
DNA: TGTGCCAGCAGCATTAGCGGGGGGGCCTCCTACAATGAGCAGTTCTTC
CDR3: CASSISGGASYNEQFF

length: 15
size: many
D: TRBD1
V: TRBV27
J: TRBJ1-3
DNA: TGTGCCAGCAGTTTATCGAAGGGGGCTTGGAACACCATATATTTT
CDR3: CASSLSKGAWNTIYF

length: 15
size: many
D: NA
V: TRBV13
J: TRBJ2-3
DNA: TGTGCCAGCAGCCTCACAGGGTTAGGCACAGATACGCAGTATTTT
CDR3: CASSLTGLGTDTQYF

length: 9
size: NA
D: NA
V: TRBV29-1
J: TRBJ1-2
DNA: TGCAGCGACGAAAAAGGCTACACCTTC
CDR3: CSDEKGYTF

length: 13
size: few
D: TRBD1
V: TRBV2
J: TRBJ2-5
DNA: TGTGCCAGCAGGGACAGGGGGCTCGGGACCCAGTACTTC
CDR3: CASRDRGLGTQYF

length: 15
size: few
D: NA
V: TRBV27
J: TRBJ2-1
DNA: TGTGCCAGCAGTTCCGGGACACCCAGGTACAATGAGCAGTTCTTC
CDR3: CASSSGTPRYNEQFF

length: 13
size: NA
D: NA
V: TRBV5-1
J: TRBJ2-2
DNA: TGCGCCAGCAGAGAGGGTAACACCGGGGAGCCGTTTTTT
CDR3: CASREGNTGEPFF

length: 15
size: many
D: NA
V: TRBV28
J: TRBJ2-7
DNA: TGTGCCAGCTCAACAGGGTTGGGAATCGTCTACGAGCAGTACTTC
CDR3: CASSTGLGIVYEQYF

length: 15
size: many
D: TRBD2
V: TRBV11-2
J: TRBJ2-3
DNA: TGTGCCAGCAGCTCAGTAGCGGGGCGGTGGGATACGCAGTATTTT
CDR3: CASSSVAGRWDTQYF

length: 16
size: few
D: NA
V: TRBV4-2
J: TRBJ2-5
DNA: TGTGCCAGCAGCCAAGGTCGGGGGTTGGAGGGAGAGACCCAGTACTTC
CDR3: CASSQGRGLEGETQYF

length: 19
size: few
D: NA
V: TRBV11-2
J: TRBJ2-6
DNA: TGTGCCAGCACTCTAGAACACCAGGGTTTTAGCTCTGGGGCCAACGTCCTGACTTTC
CDR3: CASTLEHQGFSSGANVLTF

length: 16
size: many
D: NA
V: TRBV5-6
J: TRBJ1-3
DNA: TGTGCCAGCAGCTTGTGGCACACCTACTCTGGAAACACCATATATTTT
CDR3: CASSLWHTYSGNTIYF

length: 13
size: NA
D: NA
V: TRBV20-1
J: TRBJ2-5
DNA: TGCAGTGCTAGAGTGGGGTTAGTAGAGACCCAGTACTTC
CDR3: CSARVGLVETQYF

length: 15
size: many
D: NA
V: TRBV2
J: TRBJ2-3
DNA: TGTGCCAGCAGTGAAATGGTGTATAGCACAGATACGCAGTATTTT
CDR3: CASSEMVYSTDTQYF